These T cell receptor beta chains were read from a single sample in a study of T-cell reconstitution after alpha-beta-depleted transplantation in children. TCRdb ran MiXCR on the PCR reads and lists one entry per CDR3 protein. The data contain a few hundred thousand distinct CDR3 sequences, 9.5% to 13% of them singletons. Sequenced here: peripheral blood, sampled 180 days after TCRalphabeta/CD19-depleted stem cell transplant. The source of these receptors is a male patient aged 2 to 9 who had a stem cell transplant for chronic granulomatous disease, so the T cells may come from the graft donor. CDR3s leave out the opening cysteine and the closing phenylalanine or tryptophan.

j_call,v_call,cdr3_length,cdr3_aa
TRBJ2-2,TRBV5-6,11,ASSLLITGELF
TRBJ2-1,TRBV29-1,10,SERDGNNEQF
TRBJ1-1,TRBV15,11,ATSRDSNTEAF
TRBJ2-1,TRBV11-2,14,ASSPRMAGGPNEQF
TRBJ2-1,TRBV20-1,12,SAEDSGGYNEQF
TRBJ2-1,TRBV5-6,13,ASSLGWLALDEQF
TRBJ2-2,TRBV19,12,ASRTGADTGELF
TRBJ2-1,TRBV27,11,ASSPGFWNEQF
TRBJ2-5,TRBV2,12,ASKKGTYQETQY
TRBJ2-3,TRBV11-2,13,ASSLEATGGDTQY
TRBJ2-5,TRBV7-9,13,ASSWPTGGQETQY
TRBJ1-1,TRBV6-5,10,ASSVTGDEAF
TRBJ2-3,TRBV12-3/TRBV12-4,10,ASSLVAGAQY
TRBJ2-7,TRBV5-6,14,ASSLLTGGPLNEQY
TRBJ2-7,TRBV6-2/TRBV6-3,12,ASRPTGGAYEQY
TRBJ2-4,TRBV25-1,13,ASSPNPAGENIQY
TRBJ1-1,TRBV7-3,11,ASSSDWNTEAF
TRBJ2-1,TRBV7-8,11,ASSLPGPGGQF
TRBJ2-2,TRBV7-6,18,ASSHARVGEIPSTTGELF
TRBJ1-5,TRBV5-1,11,ASRWGVDQPQH
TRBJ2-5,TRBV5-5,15,ASSFLGRWGTGETQY
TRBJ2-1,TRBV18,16,ASSPEYNRGPPPNEQF
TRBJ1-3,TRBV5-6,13,ASSLGVNSGNTIY
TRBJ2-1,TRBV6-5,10,ASRQGRNEQF
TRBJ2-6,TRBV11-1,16,ASSPLAGGASGANVLT
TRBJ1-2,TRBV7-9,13,ASSLWTNRRFGYT
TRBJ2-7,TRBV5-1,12,ASSNRGRAYEQY
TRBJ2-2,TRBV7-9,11,ASRTGAAGELF
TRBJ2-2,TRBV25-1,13,ASSENGRDTGELF
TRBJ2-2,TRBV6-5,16,ASRPEFRGTRRGGELF
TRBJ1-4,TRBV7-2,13,ASSSQRGFNEKLF
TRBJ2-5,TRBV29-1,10,SVLAHQETQY
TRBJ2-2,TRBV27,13,ASNSTRTGPGELF
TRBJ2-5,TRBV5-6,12,ASSFGYSRETQY
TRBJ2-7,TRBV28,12,ASSSPGTAYEQS
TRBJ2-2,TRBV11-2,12,ASSFRPPPGELF
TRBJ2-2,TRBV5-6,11,ASSVPPTGELF
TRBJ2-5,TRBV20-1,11,SATGGAEETQY
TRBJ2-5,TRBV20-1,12,SAWTSGPGETQY